This is a list of T cell receptor beta chains from one sample in a study of blood T cell repertoires in COVID-19. Generated by immunoSEQ multiplex PCR, the TCRdb table keeps only in-frame clones and is missing some. The sample records 250,000 to 350,000 clones, over 75% being singletons. The sample comprised PBMCs or T cells enriched from blood (not recorded which). The receptor set was obtained from a woman aged 18-29 years who had recovered from COVID-19. Each CDR3 is given with its conserved first and last residue. Expanded clones get a size class; other rows say once, few or many, or leave the size out.

V gene: TRBV5-1; clone size: once; J gene: TRBJ1-4; CDR3 protein: CASSPGTGYEKLFF
V gene: TRBV5-1; clone size: .; J gene: TRBJ1-2; CDR3 protein: CASSLDGQGNGYTF
V gene: TRBV6-1; clone size: .; J gene: TRBJ1-2; CDR3 protein: CASSEYREMCYTF
V gene: TRBV5-1; clone size: .; J gene: TRBJ2-1; CDR3 protein: CASSRGTSGGLNEQFF
V gene: TRBV3-1/TRBV3-2; clone size: .; J gene: TRBJ1-4; CDR3 protein: CASSLLGSNEKLFF
V gene: TRBV19; clone size: .; J gene: TRBJ1-1; CDR3 protein: CASKGQGGTEAFF
V gene: TRBV6-1; clone size: once; J gene: TRBJ1-1; CDR3 protein: CASSEVRMNTEAFF
V gene: TRBV5-4; clone size: .; J gene: TRBJ2-4; CDR3 protein: CASSLSGTSGGNIQYF
V gene: TRBV4-1; clone size: .; J gene: TRBJ2-5; CDR3 protein: CASSQVWSADQETQYF
V gene: TRBV13; clone size: few; J gene: TRBJ2-3; CDR3 protein: CASSGERGGGTDTQYF
V gene: TRBV7-7; clone size: .; J gene: TRBJ2-3; CDR3 protein: CASSRATGGTDTQYF